This section outlines one T cell receptor (beta chain) sequence together with its context. These data belong to a study of technical replicates of blood from several donors. The CDR3 has 17 amino acids. Here immunoSEQ multiplex PCR was the method, and the copy in TCRdb shows in-frame clones only, minus some. The data show some 70,000 clones, about 89% seen once. The sequence derives from a human donor in good health. Some clones in this sample may be carry-over from other donors' samples. The chain recombines TRBV21-1 with TRBJ2-1; TRBD2, the table's D call, lacks a check against the DNA. TRBV21-1 is termed a pseudogene. Sequenced material: PBMCs. The CDR3 is CASSKARLAASPNEQFF. Here the CDR3 DNA reads TGTGCCAGCAGCAAAGCGAGGCTAGCGGCATCTCCCAATGAGCAGTTCTTC.